Each of the 13 T cell receptor beta chains below was sequenced from the same sample in a study of T-cell memory formation after mild COVID-19 (dated by TCRdb to the early 2020s). Receptor libraries were prepared by 5' RACE. Sequencing relied on an Illumina NovaSeq 6000. TCRdb reanalyzed the raw reads on its own, using fastp at Q25 for trimming and MiXCR for clone calling, and kept in-frame beta chains. Entries that share a CDR3 protein sequence are merged under the most common genes and DNA. This sample is represented by about 200,000 distinct CDR3 sequences; over 9.5% of them were singletons. Jointly, the top ten make up 3% to 4% of the sample. The sample consisted of PBMCs or a T cell subset sorted from them (not recorded which). These TCRs come from a man aged 18-30 years who had mild COVID-19 (a few samples of this study predate the infection). The sample titles of this study are shuffled in the database, so cell type and time point are left out; the donor was told from shared clones.

This clonotype was found a few times. The chain links TRBV7-2 to TRBJ2-4, with 8 bases matching TRBD1. The CDR3 extends over 14 amino acids. Trimming removed 3 bases from V and 5 bases from J; junction bases left unmatched: 3. The germline V gene encodes CDR1 SGHTA and CDR2 FQGNSA. The CDR3 spells CASSLDREENIQYF. The CDR3, as DNA: TGTGCCAGCAGCTTGGACAGGGAAGAAAACATTCAGTACTTC. Looking up the rest from reference TRBV7-2 and TRBJ2-4 gives the full variable domain: GAGVSQSPSNKVTEKGKDVELRCDPISGHTALYWYRQSLGQGLEFLIYFQGNSAPDKSGLPSDRFSAERTGGSVSTLTIQRTQQEDSAVYLCASSLDREENIQYFGAGTRLSVL.

This clonotype was recorded a few times. The chain has TRBV6-2 or TRBV6-3 and TRBJ2-5, with D hard to call. The CDR3 has 15 residues. V was pared by 0 bases and J by 2 bases, with 10 bases between. Per the germline V gene, CDR1 is MNHEY and CDR2 is SVGEGT. For the CDR3, the DNA is TGTGCCAGCAGTTACTCGAGTAGGAGACAAGAGACCCAGTACTTC. Amino acids: CASSYSSRRQETQYF.

There are a few counts of this clonotype. The genes are TRBV4-3 and TRBJ1-4; no definite D call. The ends were cut back, 3 bases at V and 4 bases at J, with 9 bases in the middle. This CDR3 spans 14 amino acids. Germline V gene data show CDR1 as LGHNA and CDR2 as YSLEER. This chain's CDR3 is CASSQGGSNEKLFF. The CDR3, as DNA: TGCGCCAGCAGCCAGGGAGGCAGTAATGAAAAACTGTTTTTT.

A few counts support this clonotype. This chain uses TRBV4-3 with TRBJ1-5; D perhaps matches TRBD1 (5 bases). Trimming took off 0 bases at V and 4 bases at J, with 10 bases between the two ends. This CDR3 comprises 15 residues. Germline values: CDR1 LGHNA, CDR2 YSLEER. CDR3 coding DNA: TGCGCCAGCAGCCAAGAGGCAGGGAAAAATCAGCCCCAGCATTTT. It yields the protein CASSQEAGKNQPQHF.

This CDR3 reads CASSLGTGSYEQYV. CDR3 nucleotide sequence: TGTGCCAGCAGTTTAGGGACAGGGTCCTACGAGCAGTACGTC. The rearrangement links TRBV28 to TRBJ2-7; 9 bases map to TRBD1. Trimming took 2 bases from V and 1 from J; bases not matched to a gene: 0. Per germline, CDR1 MDHEN and CDR2 SYDVKM. This CDR3 spans 14 amino acids.

This clonotype appeared many times. The genes are TRBV6-5 and TRBJ1-5, with TRBD1 matching over 7 bases. The V and J ends lost 6 bases and 3 bases, in that order; junction bases with no gene match: 2. This CDR3 comprises 13 residues. From germline, CDR1 is MNHEY and CDR2 SVGAGI. The CDR3 DNA follows: TGTGCCAGCAGAGGACAGGTCAATCAGCCCCAGCATTTT. Translation: CASRGQVNQPQHF.

The rearrangement uses TRBV6-5 and TRBJ2-2; 12 nucleotides align to TRBD2. In germline, CDR1 is MNHEY, CDR2 SVGAGI. The CDR3 runs 21 residues. With 2 bases clipped from V and 0 bases from J, the junction kept 13 bases outside the gene matches. In DNA form, the CDR3 reads TGTGCCAGCAGTTACCTTACCGATTGGACTAGCGGGGCATCGAACACCGGGGAGCTGTTTTTT. This translates into CASSYLTDWTSGASNTGELFF.

This clonotype was counted only a few times. The CDR3, as DNA: TGCAGTGCTAGAGGGACTAGCGGGGGATCATGGAGGTGGGAGACCCAGTACTTC. Its translation: CSARGTSGGSWRWETQYF. V is TRBV20-1 and J is TRBJ2-5; 13 bases are a match to TRBD2. CDR1 DFQATT and CDR2 SNEGSKA come from the germline V gene (reference sequence). CDR3 size: 18 residues. V lost 1 base and J lost 5; bases outside the gene matches: 13.

This clonotype appeared a few times. The rearrangement uses TRBV12-3 or TRBV12-4 and TRBJ2-2; D might be TRBD1 (6 bases). The CDR3 consists of 15 residues. Trimming removed 4 bases at V and 6 bases at J, with 15 bases between. CDR3 sequence (DNA): TGTGCCAGCAGTTCCCAGGGGATTATGGCCGGGGAGCTGTTTTTT. Translated, it gives CASSSQGIMAGELFF.

In this sample, this clonotype turned up many times. This chain uses TRBV5-1 with TRBJ1-1, with 7 bases aligning to TRBD1. The J segment lost 6 bases and the V segment lost 2 bases, leaving 4 bases of the junction unmatched. Germline V gives CDR1 SGHRS, CDR2 YFSETQ. The CDR3 spans 13 residues. CDR3 loop: CASSLEGAPEAFF. As DNA, the CDR3 is TGCGCCAGCAGCTTAGAGGGGGCCCCTGAAGCTTTCTTT.

The J gene is TRBJ1-1, the V gene TRBV28, with D uncertain. The CDR3 length is 13 residues. Trimming took off 10 bases at V and 4 bases at J, with 16 bases between the two ends. Germline V gene sequence: CDR1 MDHEN, CDR2 SYDVKM. The CDR3 loop reads CATSRLSGTEAFF. As DNA, the CDR3 is TGTGCCACCAGCAGGTTGTCTGGCACTGAAGCTTTCTTT.

This chain uses TRBV24-1 with TRBJ2-3; 8 bases map to TRBD1. Looked up from germline, CDR1 is KGHDR and CDR2 is SFDVKD. This CDR3 is 16 amino acids long. Unmatched junction bases numbered 8, after V lost 3 bases and J lost 4 bases. The CDR3 sequence: CATSDGQGLLADTQYF. The CDR3 DNA is TGTGCCACCAGTGATGGACAGGGCCTACTCGCAGATACGCAGTATTTT.

This clonotype was observed a handful of times. The gene calls are TRBV7-2 and TRBJ1-4; TRBD1 aligns across 8 bases. J gave up 8 bases and V 5 bases, and 7 bases lay outside the gene matches. CDR1 SGHTA and CDR2 FQGNSA come from the germline V gene. The CDR3 has 14 residues. CDR3 nucleotide sequence: TGTGCCAGCAGCCCGCAGGGGGCGAGGGAAAAACTGTTTTTT. Translating gives CASSPQGAREKLFF.